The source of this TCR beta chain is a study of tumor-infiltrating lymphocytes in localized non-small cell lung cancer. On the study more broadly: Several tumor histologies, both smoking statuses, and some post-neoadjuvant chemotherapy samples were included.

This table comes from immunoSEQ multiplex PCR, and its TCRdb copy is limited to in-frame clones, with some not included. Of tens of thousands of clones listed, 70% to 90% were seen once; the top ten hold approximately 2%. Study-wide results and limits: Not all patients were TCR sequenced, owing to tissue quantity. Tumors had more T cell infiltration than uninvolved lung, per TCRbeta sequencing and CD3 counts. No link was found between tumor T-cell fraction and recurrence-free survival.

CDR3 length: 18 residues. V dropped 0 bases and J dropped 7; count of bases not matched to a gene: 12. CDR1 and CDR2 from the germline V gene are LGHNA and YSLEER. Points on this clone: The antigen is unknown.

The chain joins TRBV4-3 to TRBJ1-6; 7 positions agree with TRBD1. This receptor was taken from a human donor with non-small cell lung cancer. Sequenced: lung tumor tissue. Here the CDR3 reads CASSQDLFRTGNNSPLHF. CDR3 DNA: TGCGCCAGCAGCCAAGATCTCTTCCGGACAGGAAACAATTCACCCCTCCACTTT.